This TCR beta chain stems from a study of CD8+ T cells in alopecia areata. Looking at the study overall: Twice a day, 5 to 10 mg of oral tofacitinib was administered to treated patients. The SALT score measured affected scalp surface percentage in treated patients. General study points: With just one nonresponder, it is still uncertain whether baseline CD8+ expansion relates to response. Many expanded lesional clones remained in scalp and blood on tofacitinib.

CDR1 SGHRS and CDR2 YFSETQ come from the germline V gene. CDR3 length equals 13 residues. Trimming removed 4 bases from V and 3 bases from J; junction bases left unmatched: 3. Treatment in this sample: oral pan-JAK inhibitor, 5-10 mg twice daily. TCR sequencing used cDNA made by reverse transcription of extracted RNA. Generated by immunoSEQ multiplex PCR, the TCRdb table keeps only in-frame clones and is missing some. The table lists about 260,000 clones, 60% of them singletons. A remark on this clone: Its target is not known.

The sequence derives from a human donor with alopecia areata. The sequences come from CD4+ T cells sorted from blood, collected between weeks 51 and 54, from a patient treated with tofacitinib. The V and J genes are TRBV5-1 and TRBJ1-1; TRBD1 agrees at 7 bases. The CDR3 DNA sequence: TGCGCCAGCAGCGCCCAGGGGGACACTGAAGCTTTCTTT. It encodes CASSAQGDTEAFF.